This TCR beta chain was captured in a study of T cell repertoires in cytomegalovirus infection. This clonotype was observed at least ten times. Its antigen is as yet unknown. The CDR3 loop spans 17 amino acids. Germline V gives CDR1 MNHEY, CDR2 SMNVEV (reference sequence). With 2 bases removed from V and 5 bases from J, the gap between germline ends came to 18 bases. TCRdb used MiXCR to reprocess the reads, holding one entry per CDR3 protein. In the table there are 650,000 to 850,000 distinct CDR3 sequences, under 35% of which are singletons. This sequence originates from a human donor in good health (CMV status not recorded). Some clones in this sample may be carry-over from other donors' samples. The gene calls are TRBV27 and TRBJ1-4; no definite D call. Sequencing was performed on cultured CD8+ T cells from PBMCs, taken from culture after CMV antigen stimulation. This chain's CDR3 is CASSLGQSLRENEKLFF. CDR3 sequence (DNA): TGTGCCAGCAGTTTAGGGCAGTCCCTACGGGAGAATGAAAAACTGTTTTTT.